The clone carrying this T cell receptor beta chain has only a few counts. Its antigen remains unknown. The single heparinised draw taken from each donor contained about 110 mL of blood on average. Researchers reported sorting CD4+ naive, central memory, regulatory and stem cell-like memory cells via CD45RO/CCR7/CD25/CD127/CD95/CD27. This record comes from a study of beta chain features in type 1 diabetes. The study's findings and limits: Shortening of TCRB CDR3s, moderate but significant, appeared in all four CD4+ subsets of Type 1 diabetes patients. High-TCR-expressing cells could be over-represented by cDNA sequencing.

Expressed TCRB transcripts were sequenced because the isolated RNA had all been reverse transcribed beforehand. The data were produced by immunoSEQ multiplex PCR, yet TCRdb's version contains in-frame clones alone and is incomplete. The sample holds 250,000 to 350,000 clones, 13% to 15% seen once. This CDR3 contains 16 residues. Trimming removed 0 bases from V and 6 bases from J; junction bases left unmatched: 7. The germline V gene has CDR1 SGHRS and CDR2 YFSETQ. The V gene is TRBV5-1, the J gene TRBJ2-3; 10 nucleotides align to TRBD2. Specimen: naive CD4+ T cells from blood. This TCR came from a man aged 30-40 years with type 1 diabetes. CDR3 loop: CASSLVASGSVDTQYF. DNA of the CDR3: TGCGCCAGCAGCTTGGTTGCTAGCGGGAGTGTGGATACGCAGTATTTT.